This is a list of T cell receptor beta chains from one sample in a study of post-analysis software for immune sequencing data. Each CDR3 protein is one row after TCRdb ran MiXCR on the PCR reads. The sample lists about half a million distinct CDR3 sequences, roughly 45% occurring once. The sequenced sample consisted of blood. These receptors were taken from a girl under 18 with multiple sclerosis. The CDR3 runs from the conserved cysteine through the conserved F or W. A D gene is named only where the DNA matches it firmly. Clone size is not always given. Where it is, it says once, few, many or a class for expanded clones.

size: few
D: TRBD2
J: TRBJ2-1
V: TRBV5-1
length: 16
CDR3: CASSQGLAGYDNEQFF
DNA: TGCGCCAGCAGCCAGGGACTAGCGGGATACGACAATGAGCAGTTCTTC

size: .
D: TRBD1
J: TRBJ2-7
V: TRBV29-1
length: 14
CDR3: CSVSRTGEIYEQYF
DNA: TGCAGCGTTAGCCGGACAGGGGAGATCTACGAGCAGTACTTC

size: .
D: .
J: TRBJ1-5
V: TRBV24-1
length: 14
CDR3: CATSDRVLNQPQHF
DNA: TGTGCCACCAGTGATCGGGTTCTCAATCAGCCCCAGCATTTT

size: few
D: TRBD1
J: TRBJ1-5
V: TRBV6-6
length: 16
CDR3: CASSRQGLNSNQPQHF
DNA: TGTGCCAGCAGTCGACAGGGACTTAATAGCAATCAGCCCCAGCATTTT

size: .
D: TRBD2
J: TRBJ2-1
V: TRBV5-1
length: 16
CDR3: CASSPRTSGRYNEQFF
DNA: TGCGCCAGCAGCCCCCGGACTAGCGGGAGGTACAATGAGCAGTTCTTC

size: .
D: .
J: TRBJ1-2
V: TRBV7-9
length: 12
CDR3: CASSLASIGYTF
DNA: TGTGCCAGCAGCTTAGCTAGCATTGGCTACACCTTC

size: .
D: TRBD1
J: TRBJ2-7
V: TRBV4-3
length: 17
CDR3: CASSQDLTGQGAYEQYF
DNA: TGCGCCAGCAGCCAAGATTTAACGGGACAGGGAGCCTACGAGCAGTACTTC

size: few
D: TRBD2
J: TRBJ2-7
V: TRBV20-1
length: 15
CDR3: CSAIGLAGDSHEQYF
DNA: TGCAGTGCTATCGGGCTAGCGGGAGATTCCCACGAGCAGTACTTC

size: once
D: .
J: TRBJ1-4
V: TRBV6-6
length: 14
CDR3: CASSYEGIREKLFF
DNA: TGTGCCAGCAGTTACGAAGGGATTCGGGAAAAACTGTTTTTT

size: .
D: .
J: TRBJ2-1
V: TRBV7-2
length: 12
CDR3: CASRNSWVEQFF
DNA: TGTGCCAGCAGAAACTCCTGGGTTGAGCAGTTCTTC

size: .
D: TRBD1
J: TRBJ1-4
V: TRBV5-1
length: 15
CDR3: CASSGGQGGGEKLFF
DNA: TGCGCCAGCAGCGGTGGACAGGGAGGAGGTGAAAAACTGTTTTTT

size: .
D: .
J: TRBJ1-5
V: TRBV9
length: 15
CDR3: CASSVEGGSNQPQHF
DNA: TGTGCCAGCAGCGTAGAGGGAGGAAGCAATCAGCCCCAGCATTTT

size: .
D: .
J: TRBJ1-2
V: TRBV6-5
length: 13
CDR3: CASNPRGLNGYTF
DNA: TGTGCCAGCAACCCGAGGGGCTTGAATGGCTACACCTTC

size: .
D: TRBD1
J: TRBJ2-1
V: TRBV7-9
length: 16
CDR3: CASSTLGDREYNEQFF
DNA: TGTGCCAGCAGCACTCTTGGGGACAGGGAATACAATGAGCAGTTCTTC

size: few
D: TRBD1
J: TRBJ1-2
V: TRBV10-3
length: 13
CDR3: CAISVDRAAGYTF
DNA: TGTGCCATCAGTGTTGACAGGGCGGCAGGCTACACCTTC

size: .
D: .
J: TRBJ2-5
V: TRBV5-5
length: 15
CDR3: CASSTGTLEGETQYF
DNA: TGTGCCAGCAGCACCGGGACTTTGGAGGGAGAGACCCAGTACTTC

size: .
D: .
J: TRBJ2-7
V: TRBV5-1
length: 16
CDR3: CASSLDLGALSYEQYF
DNA: TGCGCCAGCAGCTTGGACTTGGGGGCCCTATCCTACGAGCAGTACTTC

size: .
D: TRBD2
J: TRBJ2-3
V: TRBV11-2
length: 18
CDR3: CASSLEAAQREVTDTQYF
DNA: TGTGCCAGCAGCTTAGAGGCTGCCCAGCGGGAGGTAACAGATACGCAGTATTTT

size: .
D: .
J: TRBJ2-7
V: TRBV20-1
length: 13
CDR3: CSARWLASYEQYF
DNA: TGCAGTGCTAGGTGGCTAGCGTCCTACGAGCAGTACTTC

size: few
D: TRBD1
J: TRBJ2-4
V: TRBV7-9
length: 15
CDR3: CASSPETGGKNIQYF
DNA: TGTGCCAGCAGCCCAGAGACAGGGGGGAAAAACATTCAGTACTTC

size: .
D: .
J: TRBJ1-1
V: TRBV4-1
length: 13
CDR3: CASSRQAGVEAFF
DNA: TGCGCCAGCAGCCGACAAGCAGGGGTTGAAGCTTTCTTT

size: .
D: .
J: TRBJ2-4
V: TRBV7-9
length: 15
CDR3: CASSLGSNSYNEQYF
DNA: TGTGCCAGCAGCTTAGGGTCAAACTCCTACAATGAGCAGTACTTC

size: .
D: TRBD1
J: TRBJ2-7
V: TRBV5-5
length: 16
CDR3: CASSLLPGQGTYEQYF
DNA: TGTGCCAGCAGCTTGTTGCCGGGACAGGGTACCTACGAGCAGTACTTC

size: .
D: TRBD2
J: TRBJ2-7
V: TRBV7-2
length: 14
CDR3: CASSLAEATYEQYF
DNA: TGTGCCAGCTCCCTAGCGGAGGCAACCTACGAGCAGTACTTC

size: few
D: TRBD2
J: TRBJ2-7
V: TRBV10-3
length: 17
CDR3: CAISEGSGISGMNEQYF
DNA: TGTGCCATCAGTGAGGGTAGCGGGATTTCGGGGATGAACGAGCAGTACTTC